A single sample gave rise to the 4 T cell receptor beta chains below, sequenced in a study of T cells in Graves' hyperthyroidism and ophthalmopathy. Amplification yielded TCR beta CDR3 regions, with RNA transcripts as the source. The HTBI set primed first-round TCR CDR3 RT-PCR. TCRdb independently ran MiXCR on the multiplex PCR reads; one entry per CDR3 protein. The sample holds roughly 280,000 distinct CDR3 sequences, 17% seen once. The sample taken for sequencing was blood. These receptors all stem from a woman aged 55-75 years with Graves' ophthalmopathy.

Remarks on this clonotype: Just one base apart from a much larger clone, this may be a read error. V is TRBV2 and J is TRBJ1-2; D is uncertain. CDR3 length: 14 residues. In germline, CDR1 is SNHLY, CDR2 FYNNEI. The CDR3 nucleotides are TGTGCCAGCAGTGATAAGGGCCTCCGGGGTGGCCACACCTTC. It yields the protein CASSDKGLRGGHTF.

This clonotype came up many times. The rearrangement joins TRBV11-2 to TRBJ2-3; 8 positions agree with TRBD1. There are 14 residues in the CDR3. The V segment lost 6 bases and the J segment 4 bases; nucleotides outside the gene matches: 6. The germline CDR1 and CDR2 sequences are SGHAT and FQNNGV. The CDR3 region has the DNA TGTGCCAGCAGTAATAACAGGGGGGCAGATACGCAGTATTTT. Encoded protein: CASSNNRGADTQYF.

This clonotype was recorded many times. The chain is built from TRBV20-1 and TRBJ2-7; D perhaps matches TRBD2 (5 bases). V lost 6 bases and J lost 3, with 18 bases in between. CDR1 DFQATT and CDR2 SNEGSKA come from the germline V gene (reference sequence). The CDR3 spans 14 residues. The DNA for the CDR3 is TGCAGTGCGAGCGTTCCGCGGGTAGGCTACGAGCAGTACTTC. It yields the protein CSASVPRVGYEQYF.

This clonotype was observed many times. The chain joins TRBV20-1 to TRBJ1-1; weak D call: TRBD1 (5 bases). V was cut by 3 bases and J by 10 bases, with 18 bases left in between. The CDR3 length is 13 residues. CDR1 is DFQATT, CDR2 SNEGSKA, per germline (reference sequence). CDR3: CSASGGGGLRAFF. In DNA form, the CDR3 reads TGCAGTGCTAGCGGGGGAGGAGGTCTTCGAGCTTTCTTT.